These T cell receptor beta chains were read from a single sample in a study of T cell clonotyping in hematopoietic cell transplantation. Profiling relied on immunoSEQ multiplex PCR, and the TCRdb table lists in-frame clones only, not all of them. This table holds 25,000 to 30,000 clones, 82% found once. This sample comprised peripheral blood mononuclear cells, obtained before stem cell transplant. The receptors originated from a man aged 35-49 years with acute myeloid leukemia. Some clones in this sample may be carry-over from other donors' samples. The CDR3 runs from the conserved cysteine through the conserved F or W. The order of the fields is V gene, D gene, J gene, clone size, CDR3 protein, CDR3 DNA. A D gene is named only where the DNA matches it firmly. Some rows mark clone size as missing; the rest say once, few, many or name a class of expanded clone.

v_gene: TRBV15; d_gene: .; j_gene: TRBJ1-2; abundance: .; CDR3aa: CATSRDVKNGYTF; CDR3nt: TGTGCCACCAGCCGGGACGTAAAAAATGGCTACACCTTC
v_gene: TRBV7-3; d_gene: .; j_gene: TRBJ1-1; abundance: .; CDR3aa: CASSLTRTANTEAFF; CDR3nt: TGTGCCAGCAGCTTAACTAGGACAGCGAACACTGAAGCTTTCTTT
v_gene: TRBV6-5; d_gene: .; j_gene: TRBJ1-1; abundance: few; CDR3aa: CASSLTGRMEAFF; CDR3nt: TGTGCCAGCAGCTTAACAGGGCGGATGGAGGCTTTCTTT
v_gene: TRBV10-2; d_gene: TRBD2; j_gene: TRBJ2-7; abundance: .; CDR3aa: CASWSGGGPYEQYF; CDR3nt: TGCGCCAGCTGGTCGGGGGGAGGCCCTTACGAGCAGTACTTC
v_gene: TRBV6-5; d_gene: TRBD1; j_gene: TRBJ1-5; abundance: .; CDR3aa: CASKIGGQGNQPQHF; CDR3nt: TGTGCCAGCAAAATTGGAGGACAGGGAAATCAGCCCCAGCATTTT
v_gene: TRBV6-5; d_gene: TRBD2; j_gene: TRBJ2-7; abundance: .; CDR3aa: CASSPGTSGLGEQYF; CDR3nt: TGTGCCAGCAGCCCCGGGACTAGCGGCTTGGGGGAGCAGTACTTC
v_gene: TRBV5-4; d_gene: TRBD1; j_gene: TRBJ1-2; abundance: .; CDR3aa: CASSGGQGLADGYTF; CDR3nt: TGTGCCAGCAGCGGGGGACAGGGCCTTGCCGATGGCTACACCTTC
v_gene: TRBV5-6; d_gene: TRBD1; j_gene: TRBJ1-5; abundance: .; CDR3aa: CASSPVGQDQPQHF; CDR3nt: TGTGCCAGCAGCCCCGTAGGACAGGATCAGCCCCAGCATTTT
v_gene: TRBV18; d_gene: .; j_gene: TRBJ2-6; abundance: once; CDR3aa: CASSPRGRDPSAGANVLTF; CDR3nt: TGTGCCAGCTCACCCCGTGGCCGGGATCCCTCCGCTGGGGCCAACGTCCTGACTTTC
v_gene: TRBV4-3; d_gene: TRBD1; j_gene: TRBJ2-5; abundance: .; CDR3aa: CASSHRGGQGAGETQYF; CDR3nt: TGCGCCAGCAGCCACCGCGGGGGACAGGGGGCAGGGGAGACCCAGTACTTC
v_gene: TRBV10-3; d_gene: TRBD1; j_gene: TRBJ1-2; abundance: .; CDR3aa: CAISESGQGYGYTF; CDR3nt: TGTGCCATCAGTGAGTCGGGACAGGGATATGGCTACACCTTC
v_gene: TRBV4-3; d_gene: TRBD2; j_gene: TRBJ2-7; abundance: .; CDR3aa: CASSQDLTSGLYEQYF; CDR3nt: TGCGCCAGCAGCCAAGATCTGACTAGCGGGCTCTACGAGCAGTACTTC
v_gene: TRBV7-9; d_gene: TRBD2; j_gene: TRBJ2-5; abundance: .; CDR3aa: CASSLSERLAGVETQYF; CDR3nt: TGTGCCAGCAGCTTGAGTGAACGACTAGCGGGAGTAGAGACCCAGTACTTC
v_gene: TRBV7-9; d_gene: TRBD2; j_gene: TRBJ2-5; abundance: .; CDR3aa: CASGPGTSRETQYF; CDR3nt: TGTGCCAGCGGACCCGGGACTAGCCGAGAGACCCAGTACTTC
v_gene: TRBV10-3; d_gene: TRBD1; j_gene: TRBJ1-2; abundance: few; CDR3aa: CAISGGQGIYGYTF; CDR3nt: TGTGCCATCAGTGGTGGACAGGGGATCTATGGCTACACCTTC
v_gene: TRBV30; d_gene: TRBD1; j_gene: TRBJ1-3; abundance: .; CDR3aa: CAWRRGPGNTIYF; CDR3nt: TGTGCCTGGCGGAGGGGGCCGGGAAACACCATATATTTT
v_gene: TRBV4-2; d_gene: .; j_gene: TRBJ1-2; abundance: .; CDR3aa: CASSQDRDYGYTF; CDR3nt: TGTGCCAGCAGCCAAGACAGAGACTATGGCTACACCTTC
v_gene: TRBV5-1; d_gene: .; j_gene: TRBJ2-7; abundance: .; CDR3aa: CASSYWAGDEQYF; CDR3nt: TGCGCCAGCAGCTATTGGGCCGGGGACGAGCAGTACTTC
v_gene: TRBV4-1; d_gene: .; j_gene: TRBJ1-4; abundance: .; CDR3aa: CASSQDRVGGREKLFF; CDR3nt: TGCGCCAGCAGCCAAGATCGTGTAGGGGGAAGAGAAAAACTGTTTTTT
v_gene: TRBV6-1; d_gene: TRBD1; j_gene: TRBJ1-2; abundance: .; CDR3aa: CASRINRGNYGYTF; CDR3nt: TGTGCCAGCAGGATTAACAGGGGCAACTATGGCTACACCTTC
v_gene: TRBV7-2; d_gene: TRBD2; j_gene: TRBJ2-7; abundance: few; CDR3aa: CASSLASLAGGLSYEQYF; CDR3nt: TGTGCCAGCAGCTTAGCATCCTTAGCGGGAGGGCTCTCCTACGAGCAGTACTTC
v_gene: TRBV7-9; d_gene: .; j_gene: TRBJ2-2; abundance: few; CDR3aa: CASSLGAGRGELFF; CDR3nt: TGTGCCAGCAGCCTCGGGGCCGGGCGAGGGGAGCTGTTTTTT
v_gene: TRBV25-1; d_gene: .; j_gene: TRBJ2-2; abundance: once; CDR3aa: CASSEGWYGELFF; CDR3nt: TGTGCCAGCAGTGAAGGGTGGTACGGGGAGCTGTTTTTT
v_gene: TRBV29-1; d_gene: .; j_gene: TRBJ2-1; abundance: .; CDR3aa: CSVVSSRPYNEQFF; CDR3nt: TGCAGCGTTGTTTCTAGCCGACCCTACAATGAGCAGTTCTTC
v_gene: TRBV7-6; d_gene: .; j_gene: TRBJ2-3; abundance: .; CDR3aa: CASSLGPITDTQYF; CDR3nt: TGTGCCAGCAGCTTAGGCCCCATCACAGATACGCAGTATTTT
v_gene: TRBV7-9; d_gene: .; j_gene: TRBJ2-2; abundance: .; CDR3aa: CASSSSLASYNTGELFF; CDR3nt: TGTGCCAGCAGCTCGTCGCTGGCGTCGTATAACACCGGGGAGCTGTTTTTT
v_gene: TRBV4-3; d_gene: .; j_gene: TRBJ1-5; abundance: .; CDR3aa: CASSPWAGGNQPQHF; CDR3nt: TGCGCCAGCAGCCCTTGGGCTGGGGGCAATCAGCCCCAGCATTTT
v_gene: TRBV7-9; d_gene: .; j_gene: TRBJ1-2; abundance: .; CDR3aa: CASNHNGLLDYGYTF; CDR3nt: TGTGCCAGCAATCACAACGGTCTGCTAGACTATGGCTACACCTTC
v_gene: TRBV6-6; d_gene: .; j_gene: TRBJ1-5; abundance: .; CDR3aa: CASSYTGSNQPQHF; CDR3nt: TGTGCCAGCAGTTATACGGGGAGCAATCAGCCCCAGCATTTT
v_gene: TRBV21-1; d_gene: .; j_gene: TRBJ1-6; abundance: .; CDR3aa: CASSKGGRGEDSPLHF; CDR3nt: TGTGCCAGCAGCAAAGGGGGCCGGGGGGAGGATTCACCCCTCCACTTT
v_gene: TRBV20-1; d_gene: .; j_gene: TRBJ1-1; abundance: .; CDR3aa: CSAWEVEAFF; CDR3nt: TGCAGTGCTTGGGAAGTTGAAGCTTTCTTT
v_gene: TRBV7-9; d_gene: .; j_gene: TRBJ2-7; abundance: medium-sized; CDR3aa: CASRDTLTYEQYF; CDR3nt: TGTGCCAGCAGAGATACACTAACCTACGAGCAGTACTTC
v_gene: TRBV28; d_gene: .; j_gene: TRBJ1-2; abundance: .; CDR3aa: CASSLSVAYGYTF; CDR3nt: TGTGCCAGCAGTTTAAGTGTAGCCTATGGCTACACCTTC
v_gene: TRBV28; d_gene: TRBD2; j_gene: TRBJ2-7; abundance: .; CDR3aa: CASSLRTSEYF; CDR3nt: TGTGCCAGCAGTCTCCGGACTAGCGAGTACTTC
v_gene: TRBV5-1; d_gene: .; j_gene: TRBJ2-1; abundance: .; CDR3aa: CASSSERLSNEQFF; CDR3nt: TGCGCCAGCAGCTCAGAGAGACTCTCCAATGAGCAGTTCTTC
v_gene: TRBV5-6; d_gene: .; j_gene: TRBJ1-2; abundance: .; CDR3aa: CASSWTRQSSGYTF; CDR3nt: TGTGCCAGCAGCTGGACCCGTCAGAGCAGTGGCTACACCTTC
v_gene: TRBV5-4; d_gene: TRBD1; j_gene: TRBJ1-1; abundance: .; CDR3aa: CASSPRQGSWNTEAFF; CDR3nt: TGTGCCAGCAGCCCCAGACAGGGTAGTTGGAACACTGAAGCTTTCTTT
v_gene: TRBV10-1; d_gene: .; j_gene: TRBJ1-3; abundance: .; CDR3aa: CASSGQSGNTIYF; CDR3nt: TGCGCCAGCAGTGGACAATCTGGAAACACCATATATTTT
v_gene: TRBV27; d_gene: .; j_gene: TRBJ2-2; abundance: .; CDR3aa: CASTSHGGTGELFF; CDR3nt: TGTGCCAGCACCTCTCACGGGGGCACCGGGGAGCTGTTTTTT
v_gene: TRBV7-8; d_gene: TRBD2; j_gene: TRBJ2-4; abundance: .; CDR3aa: CASSPNGASGSTLKNIQYF; CDR3nt: TGTGCCAGCAGCCCCAATGGGGCTAGCGGGAGTACTCTCAAAAACATTCAGTACTTC
v_gene: TRBV19; d_gene: .; j_gene: TRBJ1-5; abundance: .; CDR3aa: CASSYRFAQPQHF; CDR3nt: TGTGCCAGTAGTTACAGGTTCGCGCAGCCCCAGCATTTT
v_gene: TRBV7-9; d_gene: TRBD1; j_gene: TRBJ2-5; abundance: .; CDR3aa: CASSLGDRDLQETQYF; CDR3nt: TGTGCCAGCAGCTTAGGGGACAGGGATCTTCAAGAGACCCAGTACTTC
v_gene: TRBV5-4; d_gene: .; j_gene: TRBJ2-7; abundance: .; CDR3aa: CASSTWGDEQYF; CDR3nt: TGTGCCAGCAGCACGTGGGGGGACGAGCAGTACTTC
v_gene: TRBV2; d_gene: .; j_gene: TRBJ1-5; abundance: .; CDR3aa: CASQTEYSNQPQHF; CDR3nt: TGTGCCAGCCAGACAGAATATAGCAATCAGCCCCAGCATTTT
v_gene: TRBV10-2; d_gene: .; j_gene: TRBJ1-5; abundance: .; CDR3aa: CASGNPNQPQHF; CDR3nt: TGCGCCAGCGGGAATCCGAATCAGCCCCAGCATTTT
v_gene: TRBV9; d_gene: .; j_gene: TRBJ2-5; abundance: .; CDR3aa: CASSVGGWETQYF; CDR3nt: TGTGCCAGCAGCGTAGGAGGTTGGGAGACCCAGTACTTC
v_gene: TRBV7-7; d_gene: TRBD2; j_gene: TRBJ2-7; abundance: .; CDR3aa: CASSQRDYTLYEQYF; CDR3nt: TGTGCTAGCAGCCAGAGGGACTACACCCTCTACGAGCAGTACTTC
v_gene: TRBV30; d_gene: .; j_gene: TRBJ2-7; abundance: .; CDR3aa: CAWRGTQYF; CDR3nt: TGTGCCTGGAGAGGAACCCAGTACTTC
v_gene: TRBV7-3; d_gene: TRBD2; j_gene: TRBJ2-7; abundance: .; CDR3aa: CASSLQAGYYEQYF; CDR3nt: TGTGCCAGCAGCCTCCAAGCGGGATACTACGAGCAGTACTTC
v_gene: TRBV11-2; d_gene: .; j_gene: TRBJ2-5; abundance: .; CDR3aa: CASSLGGAFQETQYF; CDR3nt: TGTGCCAGCAGCTTAGGGGGGGCCTTCCAAGAGACCCAGTACTTC
v_gene: TRBV7-2; d_gene: .; j_gene: TRBJ1-5; abundance: .; CDR3aa: CASSLGDRRPQHF; CDR3nt: TGTGCCAGCAGCTTGGGGGACCGACGACCCCAGCATTTT
v_gene: TRBV10-3; d_gene: .; j_gene: TRBJ2-6; abundance: once; CDR3aa: CAISDRPKTGANVLTF; CDR3nt: TGTGCCATCAGTGATCGTCCCAAGACTGGGGCCAACGTCCTGACTTTC
v_gene: TRBV7-6; d_gene: .; j_gene: TRBJ2-7; abundance: .; CDR3aa: CASSLGNEQYF; CDR3nt: TGTGCCAGCAGCTTAGGTAACGAGCAGTACTTC
v_gene: TRBV6-5; d_gene: .; j_gene: TRBJ2-4; abundance: .; CDR3aa: CASSPIAKNIQYF; CDR3nt: TGTGCCAGCAGTCCAATAGCCAAAAACATTCAGTACTTC
v_gene: TRBV29-1; d_gene: .; j_gene: TRBJ1-2; abundance: .; CDR3aa: CSVESRAYGYTF; CDR3nt: TGCAGCGTTGAATCCAGGGCCTATGGCTACACCTTC
v_gene: TRBV19; d_gene: .; j_gene: TRBJ1-4; abundance: once; CDR3aa: CASSWQAPANGEKLFF; CDR3nt: TGTGCCAGTAGTTGGCAGGCCCCTGCCAACGGTGAAAAACTGTTTTTT
v_gene: TRBV11-3; d_gene: .; j_gene: TRBJ1-2; abundance: few; CDR3aa: CASSPNSGGYTF; CDR3nt: TGTGCCAGCAGCCCCAATTCGGGTGGCTACACCTTC
v_gene: TRBV28; d_gene: .; j_gene: TRBJ1-1; abundance: once; CDR3aa: CATSLYRDAEAFF; CDR3nt: TGTGCCACCAGTTTGTACAGGGACGCTGAAGCTTTCTTT
v_gene: TRBV10-2; d_gene: .; j_gene: TRBJ1-5; abundance: .; CDR3aa: CASSDGGATQHF; CDR3nt: TGCGCCAGCAGTGACGGTGGGGCAACCCAGCATTTT